This record looks at one T cell receptor beta chain sequence and its context. Its antigen is not known. Clones were read by immunoSEQ multiplex PCR, and TCRdb kept only the in-frame ones, dropping some. The data hold around 150,000 clones, with roughly 90% observed a single time. The data derive from a study of T cell responses to AZD1222 COVID-19 vaccine. Study details: Pooling of second doses given at about 4 or about 12 weeks was done. General study points: Baseline serostatus was positive in only a handful of AZD1222 recipients. A reported finding is that nearly half of spike-specific TCRs target unmutated variant regions. Spike regions recognized by vaccine-associated CD4 TCRs spanned the protein, led by 160-218 and 743-854.

After removal of 5 bases from V and 0 bases from J, the junction contained 7 bases not matched to a gene. Germline V gives CDR1 SGHAT, CDR2 FQNNGV. The CDR3 has 15 residues. The source was peripheral blood, collected on day 0 of AZD1222 vaccination. This clonotype was obtained from an adult in good health. V usage is TRBV11-2 and J usage is TRBJ2-7, with 7 bases fitting TRBD2. Here the CDR3 DNA reads TGTGCCAGCAGCCTCCGTCTAGCGGACTCCTACGAGCAGTACTTC. The encoded protein is CASSLRLADSYEQYF.